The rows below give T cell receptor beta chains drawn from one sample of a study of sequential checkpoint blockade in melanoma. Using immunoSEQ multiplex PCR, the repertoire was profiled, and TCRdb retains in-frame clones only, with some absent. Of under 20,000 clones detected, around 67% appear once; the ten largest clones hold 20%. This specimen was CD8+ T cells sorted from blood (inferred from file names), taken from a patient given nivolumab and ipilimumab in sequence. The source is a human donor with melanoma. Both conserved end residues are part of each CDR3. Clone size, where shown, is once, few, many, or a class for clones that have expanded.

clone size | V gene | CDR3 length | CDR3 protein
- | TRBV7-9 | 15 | CASSNSGSTKGAGFF
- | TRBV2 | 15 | CASSHPGLRGDTQYF
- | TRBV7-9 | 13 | CASRDRGNYGYTF
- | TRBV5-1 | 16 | CASSLAAGGGQETQYF
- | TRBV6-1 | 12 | CASMGQGQKLFF
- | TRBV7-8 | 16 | CASSLQGGTGANVLTF
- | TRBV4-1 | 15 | CASSQDWTGTYEQYF
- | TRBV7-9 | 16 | CASSNPRQGDVNEQFF
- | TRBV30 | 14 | CAWSVSDRNTEAFF
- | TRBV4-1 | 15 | CASSEGLAIGDEQFF
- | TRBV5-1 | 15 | CASSPGTFIYNEQFF
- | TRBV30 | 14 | CAWNRGTGNEKLFF
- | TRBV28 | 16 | CASSPEAWRINEKLFF
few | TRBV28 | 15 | CASSLGGTYWGEQYF
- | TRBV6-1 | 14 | CASRTQLNTGELFF
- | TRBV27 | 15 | CATWRDGGRTDTQYF
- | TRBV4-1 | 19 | CASSPPGGLDRGSYNEQFF
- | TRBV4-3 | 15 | CASSRDRGSYNEQFF
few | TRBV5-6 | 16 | CASSFWVVGLTETQYF
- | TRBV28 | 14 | CASSFRVGVQPQHF
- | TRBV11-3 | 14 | CASSPRDSKNIQYF
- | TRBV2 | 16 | CASSAVRREYNQPQHF